The T cell receptor beta chain described here comes from a study of Ad26.COV2.S vaccination and SARS-CoV-2 variants. Only in-frame clones appear in the TCRdb table, and some are missing; sequencing was by immunoSEQ multiplex PCR. Of roughly 380,000 clones in the sample, more than 75% were seen once. The sample's treatment: around 19 received Ad26.COV2.S at low or high dose, single or two shots; roughly five received placebo; per-sample allocation not given. Sample collection was performed on day 63 after the first vaccine or placebo injection. This clone has a handful of counts. Germline assignment: CDR1 MNHEY and CDR2 SVGAGI. The V and J ends lost 6 bases and 0 bases, in that order; junction bases with no gene match: 5. This CDR3 has 15 residues.

This sequence originates from a person aged 18-60 years who received the Ad26.COV2.S COVID-19 vaccine or a placebo. This chain connects TRBV6-5 to TRBJ2-3; TRBD1 matches 8 bases. This material consisted of peripheral blood, taken in a trial of Ad26.COV2.S vaccine versus placebo. CDR3 in DNA: TGTGCCAGCAGACGCGGACAGGGAAGCACAGATACGCAGTATTTT. Protein sequence: CASRRGQGSTDTQYF.